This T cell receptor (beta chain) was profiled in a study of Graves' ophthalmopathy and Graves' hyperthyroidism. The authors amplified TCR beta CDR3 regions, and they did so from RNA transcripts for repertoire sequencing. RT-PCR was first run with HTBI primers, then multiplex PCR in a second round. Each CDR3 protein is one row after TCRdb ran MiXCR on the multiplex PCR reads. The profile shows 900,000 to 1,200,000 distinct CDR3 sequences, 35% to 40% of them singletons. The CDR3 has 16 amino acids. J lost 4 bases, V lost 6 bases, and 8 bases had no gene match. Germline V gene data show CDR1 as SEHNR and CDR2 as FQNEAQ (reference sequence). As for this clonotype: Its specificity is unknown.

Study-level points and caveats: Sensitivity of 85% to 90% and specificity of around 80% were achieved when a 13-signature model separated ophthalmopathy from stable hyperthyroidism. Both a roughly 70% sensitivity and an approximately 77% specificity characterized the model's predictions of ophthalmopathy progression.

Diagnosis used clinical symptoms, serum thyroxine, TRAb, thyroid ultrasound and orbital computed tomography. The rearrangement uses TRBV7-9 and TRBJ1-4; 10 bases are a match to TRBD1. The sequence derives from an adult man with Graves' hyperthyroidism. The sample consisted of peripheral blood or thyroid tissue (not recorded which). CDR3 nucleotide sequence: TGTGCCAGCAGAGGCCCGGGACAGGGGATTAATGAAAAACTGTTTTTT. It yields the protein CASRGPGQGINEKLFF.